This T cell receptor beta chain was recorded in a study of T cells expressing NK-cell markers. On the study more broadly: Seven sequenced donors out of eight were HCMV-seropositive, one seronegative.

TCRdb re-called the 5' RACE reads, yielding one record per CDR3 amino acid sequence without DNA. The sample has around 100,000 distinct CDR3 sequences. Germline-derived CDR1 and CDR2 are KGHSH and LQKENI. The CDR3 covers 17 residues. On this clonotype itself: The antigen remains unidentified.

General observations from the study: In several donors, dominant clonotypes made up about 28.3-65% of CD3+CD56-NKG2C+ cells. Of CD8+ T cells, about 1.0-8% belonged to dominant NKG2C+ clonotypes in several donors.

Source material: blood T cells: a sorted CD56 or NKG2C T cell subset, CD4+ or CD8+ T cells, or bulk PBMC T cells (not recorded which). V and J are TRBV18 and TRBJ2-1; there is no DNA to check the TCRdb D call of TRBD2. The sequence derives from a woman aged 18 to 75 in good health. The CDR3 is CASSPTDPSSGRGEQFF.